The TCR beta chain under discussion was sequenced for a study of CXCR4 blockade with PD-1 therapy in pancreatic cancer. Whole-study results and caveats: Survival did not correlate with tumor clonality, which averaged about 0.14 versus 0.05. Only TCRbeta chains were sequenced here. Convergent selection by common tumor antigens was suggested by nucleotide rearrangement counts.

The table came from immunoSEQ multiplex PCR; TCRdb's copy has only in-frame clones and leaves some out. The sample consists of about 7,400 clones, roughly three fifths of them appearing once. The length of the CDR3 is 14 residues. From germline, CDR1 is MDHEN and CDR2 SYDVKM. Trimming took 6 bases from V and 4 from J; bases not matched to a gene: 8. This clone was observed a handful of times. Its matching antigen is unknown. These archived tumors were resected from patients never given neoadjuvant therapy beforehand. Sequenced input: tumor tissue. The sequence derives from a human donor with pancreatic ductal adenocarcinoma. This sequence joins TRBV28 and TRBJ2-5, with 7 bases fitting TRBD2. CDR3 sequence reads: CASRPRREIETQYF. DNA for the CDR3: TGTGCCAGCAGGCCGCGGCGGGAGATAGAGACCCAGTACTTC.